This T cell receptor (beta chain) was observed in a study of cytomegalovirus exposure and HLA in healthy donors. PCR primers comprised 60 Vbeta and 13 Jbeta primers. Assay: immunoSEQ multiplex PCR; the TCRdb copy retains only in-frame clones and omits some. The sample lists some 150,000 clones; under 80% were seen once. In its sample, this clone was seen a few times. Trimming removed 3 bases from V and 4 bases from J; junction bases left unmatched: 9. The length of the CDR3 is 18 residues. Germline V gene lookup returns CDR1 LGHNA and CDR2 YNFKEQ. The chain links TRBV4-2 to TRBJ2-2; 12 nucleotides align to TRBD2. This clonotype was obtained from a man aged 25 to 40 in good health and CMV-seronegative. Specimen: PBMCs. This CDR3 is CASSHPFGLAGPTGELFF. The DNA of the CDR3 is TGTGCCAGCAGCCACCCCTTCGGACTAGCGGGGCCCACCGGGGAGCTGTTTTTT.